This is a list of T cell receptor beta chains from one sample in a study of cytomegalovirus exposure and HLA in healthy donors. Sequencing was performed with immunoSEQ multiplex PCR; in TCRdb, only in-frame clones are kept and a portion is missing. The sample has more than 85,000 clones, around 75% seen once. The sequenced material came from PBMCs. The origin of the receptors is a man aged 25 to 40 in good health and CMV-seronegative. The CDR3 runs from the conserved cysteine through the conserved F or W. A D gene is named only where the DNA matches it firmly. Only some rows state a clone size, as once, few, many or a class for expanded clones.

clone_size	d_call	cdr3_length	v_call	j_call	cdr3_aa	cdr3_nt
-	-	14	TRBV5-6	TRBJ1-6	CASSLGGERSPLHF	TGTGCCAGCAGCTTAGGAGGGGAGAGATCACCCCTCCACTTT
few	TRBD2	15	TRBV29-1	TRBJ2-1	CSVEGAREPYNEQFF	TGCAGCGTTGAAGGGGCGCGGGAGCCTTACAATGAGCAGTTCTTC
few	TRBD1	14	TRBV10-3	TRBJ2-7	CAIGDQQGTYEQYF	TGTGCCATCGGCGATCAACAGGGGACCTACGAGCAGTACTTC
-	-	15	TRBV5-6	TRBJ2-7	CASSPQGGTTYEQYF	TGTGCCAGCAGCCCGCAAGGCGGCACTACCTACGAGCAGTACTTC
-	-	15	TRBV28	TRBJ2-6	CASSLTGSGANVLTF	TGTGCCAGCAGTTTAACAGGGTCTGGGGCCAACGTCCTGACTTTC
-	TRBD2	15	TRBV19	TRBJ2-7	CASSIGTSGAYEQYF	TGTGCCAGTAGTATAGGGACTAGCGGGGCCTACGAGCAGTACTTC
-	TRBD2	14	TRBV19	TRBJ2-7	CASSSPGLGYEQYF	TGTGCCAGTAGTTCACCGGGACTAGGCTACGAGCAGTACTTC
-	TRBD1	15	TRBV18	TRBJ2-3	CASSRQGLREDTQYF	TGTGCCAGCTCACGACAGGGGCTAAGGGAAGATACGCAGTATTTT
-	-	13	TRBV7-2	TRBJ2-7	CASSRWGQNEQYF	TGTGCCAGCAGCCGATGGGGGCAAAACGAGCAGTACTTC
-	TRBD1	16	TRBV4-2	TRBJ1-2	CASRKSRQGVGYGYTF	TGTGCCAGCAGAAAAAGCCGACAGGGTGTTGGCTATGGCTACACCTTC
-	-	12	TRBV5-6	TRBJ1-2	CASTTGSGGYTF	TGTGCAAGCACTACAGGGAGTGGTGGCTACACCTTC
-	-	13	TRBV7-9	TRBJ2-1	CSSSPLGHNEQFF	TGTTCCAGCTCCCCACTGGGGCACAATGAGCAGTTCTTC
-	TRBD1	13	TRBV7-9	TRBJ1-2	CASSFQTGGGYTF	TGTGCCAGCAGCTTCCAGACAGGGGGGGGCTACACCTTC
-	-	14	TRBV5-1	TRBJ2-3	CASSLRGRGDTQYF	TGCGCCAGCAGCTTGCGAGGAAGGGGAGATACGCAGTATTTT
few	TRBD1	18	TRBV7-2	TRBJ1-6	CASSLEGPSSGGNSPLHF	TGTGCCAGCAGCTTAGAGGGACCTTCCTCAGGGGGTAATTCACCCCTCCACTTT
-	-	13	TRBV7-9	TRBJ1-2	CSSSLPGEGGYTF	TGTTCCAGCAGCTTGCCAGGGGAGGGTGGCTACACCTTC
-	TRBD1	14	TRBV9	TRBJ1-1	CASSGTPGTGVVFF	TGTGCCAGCAGCGGAACACCAGGGACAGGGGTGGTTTTCTTT
few	TRBD2	14	TRBV6-5	TRBJ2-7	CASRSGLATYEQYF	TGTGCCAGCAGGTCAGGACTAGCTACCTACGAGCAGTACTTC
-	-	11	TRBV6-5	TRBJ2-7	CASEDSYEQYF	TGTGCCAGCGAGGACAGTTACGAGCAGTACTTC
few	-	12	TRBV30	TRBJ2-2	CAWTHTTGELFF	TGTGCCTGGACCCACACCACCGGGGAGCTGTTTTTT
-	-	16	TRBV5-4	TRBJ2-2	CASSRRHLANTGELFF	TGTGCCAGCAGCCGACGACACCTCGCGAACACCGGGGAGCTGTTTTTT
-	-	14	TRBV5-6	TRBJ2-1	CASSLVAAPNGQFF	TGTGCCAGCAGCTTGGTGGCGGCCCCCAATGGGCAGTTCTTC
-	TRBD1	17	TRBV10-3	TRBJ2-1	CAISDPVWDRNDNEQFF	TGTGCCATCAGTGATCCGGTCTGGGACAGGAATGATAATGAGCAGTTCTTC
-	-	15	TRBV5-6	TRBJ2-7	CASSLVGQWGYEQYF	TGTGCCAGCAGCTTGGTGGGGCAGTGGGGATACGAGCAGTACTTC
-	TRBD1	15	TRBV5-1	TRBJ1-2	CASSLGGQETYGYTF	TGCGCCAGCAGCTTGGGAGGACAGGAGACCTATGGCTACACCTTC
-	TRBD2	15	TRBV27	TRBJ2-2	CASGTSGRLSGELFF	TGTGCCAGCGGGACTAGCGGGAGGTTATCCGGGGAGCTGTTTTTT
-	TRBD1	14	TRBV19	TRBJ2-1	CASNTDRGHNEQFF	TGTGCCAGTAATACGGACAGGGGCCACAATGAGCAGTTCTTC
-	TRBD1	16	TRBV27	TRBJ1-5	CASSRTGVGRNQPQHF	TGTGCCAGCAGTCGCACAGGGGTGGGGCGCAATCAGCCCCAGCATTTT
-	TRBD1	13	TRBV4-3	TRBJ2-7	CASSRGTGAEQYF	TGCGCCAGCAGCCGCGGAACAGGGGCCGAGCAGTACTTC
-	TRBD2	13	TRBV10-3	TRBJ2-5	CATRTSGEETQYF	TGTGCCACCCGGACTAGCGGGGAAGAGACCCAGTACTTC
-	-	14	TRBV6-5	TRBJ2-2	CAGSYSRSTGELFF	TGTGCCGGCAGTTACTCGAGATCGACCGGGGAGCTGTTTTTT
-	-	13	TRBV7-9	TRBJ2-7	CASSLEGNREQYF	TGTGCCAGCAGCTTAGAGGGGAATCGCGAGCAGTACTTC
-	TRBD1	14	TRBV30	TRBJ1-1	CAWSTGTGGTEAFF	TGTGCCTGGAGTACCGGGACAGGGGGCACTGAAGCTTTCTTT
-	TRBD1	16	TRBV4-3	TRBJ2-7	CASSQEPGTGGYEQYF	TGCGCCAGCAGCCAAGAACCAGGGACAGGGGGCTACGAGCAGTACTTC
-	-	13	TRBV6-1	TRBJ2-7	CASSYSLRGEQYF	TGTGCCAGCAGTTATAGCCTTCGGGGCGAGCAGTACTTC
-	-	12	TRBV15	TRBJ2-1	CATSSEPSEQFF	TGTGCCACCAGCAGCGAGCCGAGCGAGCAGTTCTTC
-	-	15	TRBV7-9	TRBJ1-2	CASSLAGEFGGGYTF	TGTGCCAGCAGCTTAGCGGGAGAGTTCGGCGGCGGCTACACCTTC
-	TRBD1	14	TRBV2	TRBJ1-5	CASSATGESQPQHF	TGTGCCAGCAGTGCTACAGGGGAGAGTCAGCCCCAGCATTTT
-	-	12	TRBV7-6	TRBJ2-2	CASSYLTGELFF	TGTGCCAGCAGTTACTTAACCGGGGAGCTGTTTTTT
-	TRBD1	14	TRBV7-9	TRBJ2-5	CASRSGQGQETQYF	TGTGCCAGCAGATCTGGACAGGGCCAAGAGACCCAGTACTTC
-	-	10	TRBV25-1	TRBJ2-3	CATYEGGQYF	TGTGCCACCTATGAAGGAGGGCAGTATTTT
-	TRBD1	15	TRBV5-1	TRBJ2-1	CASSSTGTGGNEQFF	TGCGCCAGCAGCTCAACCGGGACAGGGGGCAATGAGCAGTTCTTC